The rows below give T cell receptor beta chains drawn from one sample of a study of shared clonotypes between healthy human individuals. Sequencing was performed with immunoSEQ multiplex PCR; in TCRdb, only in-frame clones are kept and a portion is missing. Here the sample spans about 2,100,000 clones, about 93% being singletons. The sample was naive CD8+ T cells from PBMCs. The receptors were sampled from a man aged 18 to 29 in good health. Some clones in this sample may be carry-over from other donors' samples. CDR3s include the opening cysteine and the closing phenylalanine or tryptophan. The D gene is left open where the match is weak. Size tells how often a clone was seen (once, few, many) or the class of an expanded clone, and some rows leave it out.

J gene: TRBJ2-7
D gene: TRBD2
clone size: .
V gene: TRBV30
CDR3 protein: CAWGLAGGFEQYF
CDR3 DNA: TGTGCCTGGGGACTAGCGGGAGGGTTCGAGCAGTACTTC

J gene: TRBJ2-7
D gene: TRBD2
clone size: few
V gene: TRBV5-4
CDR3 protein: CASSLRRETPYEQYF
CDR3 DNA: TGTGCCAGCAGCTTGCGGCGGGAGACCCCCTACGAGCAGTACTTC

J gene: TRBJ2-7
D gene: .
clone size: .
V gene: TRBV5-6
CDR3 protein: CASSLGKWSEQYF
CDR3 DNA: TGTGCCAGCAGCTTAGGGAAGTGGAGCGAGCAGTACTTC

J gene: TRBJ1-1
D gene: .
clone size: few
V gene: TRBV7-9
CDR3 protein: CASSLDRRNTEAFF
CDR3 DNA: TGTGCCAGCAGCTTGGATAGGAGGAACACTGAAGCTTTCTTT

J gene: TRBJ2-7
D gene: .
clone size: once
V gene: TRBV6-5
CDR3 protein: CASSYSTGEQYF
CDR3 DNA: TGTGCCAGCAGTTACTCCACGGGCGAGCAGTACTTC

J gene: TRBJ2-7
D gene: TRBD1
clone size: .
V gene: TRBV7-2
CDR3 protein: CASGVGQGGWNEQYF
CDR3 DNA: TGTGCCAGCGGCGTTGGACAGGGGGGTTGGAACGAGCAGTACTTC

J gene: TRBJ1-2
D gene: .
clone size: .
V gene: TRBV28
CDR3 protein: CASSYRDIRMINYGYTF
CDR3 DNA: TGTGCCAGCAGCTACCGGGACATTAGGATGATTAACTATGGCTACACCTTC

J gene: TRBJ2-7
D gene: .
clone size: .
V gene: TRBV27
CDR3 protein: CASSFSPGHLYEQYF
CDR3 DNA: TGTGCCAGCAGTTTTTCTCCAGGGCATCTTTACGAGCAGTACTTC

J gene: TRBJ1-2
D gene: .
clone size: .
V gene: TRBV4-1
CDR3 protein: CASSQVGGPVGYTF
CDR3 DNA: TGCGCCAGCAGCCAAGTCGGTGGGCCGGTGGGCTACACCTTC

J gene: TRBJ2-7
D gene: TRBD2
clone size: .
V gene: TRBV2
CDR3 protein: CASRRTSGNSYEQYF
CDR3 DNA: TGTGCCAGCAGGAGGACTAGCGGGAACTCCTACGAGCAGTACTTC

J gene: TRBJ2-3
D gene: .
clone size: .
V gene: TRBV6-5
CDR3 protein: CASRSWALSTDTQYF
CDR3 DNA: TGTGCCAGCAGAAGTTGGGCTCTGAGCACAGATACGCAGTATTTT

J gene: TRBJ2-1
D gene: TRBD1
clone size: .
V gene: TRBV10-3
CDR3 protein: CAINGQGLYNEQFF
CDR3 DNA: TGTGCCATCAACGGACAGGGGCTGTACAATGAGCAGTTCTTC

J gene: TRBJ2-1
D gene: TRBD1
clone size: .
V gene: TRBV25-1
CDR3 protein: CASSGRGWLSEQFF
CDR3 DNA: TGTGCCAGCAGTGGCAGGGGGTGGCTAAGTGAGCAGTTCTTC

J gene: TRBJ2-1
D gene: TRBD2
clone size: .
V gene: TRBV28
CDR3 protein: CASRLAGGVEQFF
CDR3 DNA: TGTGCCAGCAGACTAGCGGGAGGGGTTGAGCAGTTCTTC

J gene: TRBJ2-2
D gene: .
clone size: .
V gene: TRBV4-3
CDR3 protein: CASSQTPRANTGELFF
CDR3 DNA: TGCGCCAGCAGCCAGACTCCCCGGGCGAACACCGGGGAGCTGTTTTTT

J gene: TRBJ2-5
D gene: TRBD2
clone size: .
V gene: TRBV27
CDR3 protein: CASSLLLAGQETQYF
CDR3 DNA: TGTGCCAGCAGTTTATTGCTAGCGGGACAAGAGACCCAGTACTTC

J gene: TRBJ2-7
D gene: TRBD2
clone size: .
V gene: TRBV28
CDR3 protein: CASSSLLEAGEDEQYF
CDR3 DNA: TGTGCCAGCAGTTCCCTCCTCGAAGCGGGAGAAGACGAGCAGTACTTC

J gene: TRBJ1-2
D gene: .
clone size: .
V gene: TRBV5-4
CDR3 protein: CASTPGDANYGYTF
CDR3 DNA: TGTGCCAGCACCCCTGGTGATGCGAACTATGGCTACACCTTC

J gene: TRBJ1-5
D gene: TRBD1
clone size: .
V gene: TRBV27
CDR3 protein: CASRKTGGNQPQHF
CDR3 DNA: TGTGCCAGCAGGAAAACAGGGGGCAATCAGCCCCAGCATTTT

J gene: TRBJ1-1
D gene: .
clone size: .
V gene: TRBV15
CDR3 protein: CATSRDGGVDTEAFF
CDR3 DNA: TGTGCCACCAGCAGAGACGGGGGTGTGGACACTGAAGCTTTCTTT

J gene: TRBJ1-3
D gene: .
clone size: .
V gene: TRBV6-5
CDR3 protein: CASSPYSGNTIYF
CDR3 DNA: TGTGCCAGCAGCCCGTACTCTGGAAACACCATATATTTT

J gene: TRBJ2-5
D gene: .
clone size: .
V gene: TRBV27
CDR3 protein: CASSLLGGAETQYF
CDR3 DNA: TGTGCCAGCAGTTTACTTGGGGGGGCGGAGACCCAGTACTTC

J gene: TRBJ1-2
D gene: .
clone size: .
V gene: TRBV4-1
CDR3 protein: CASSQDLKDGYTF
CDR3 DNA: TGCGCCAGCAGCCAAGATTTGAAAGATGGCTACACCTTC

J gene: TRBJ2-7
D gene: TRBD1
clone size: .
V gene: TRBV15
CDR3 protein: CATSGVDRGFTYEQYF
CDR3 DNA: TGTGCCACCAGCGGGGTGGACAGGGGATTCACCTACGAGCAGTACTTC